These 32 T cell receptor beta chains share one sample of origin, sequenced in a study of low-dose radiotherapy and immunotherapy resistance in tumors. Primers used for first-strand cDNA, a TRAV- and TRBV-specific set, covered both alpha and beta chains. With a constant-region primer and a V-primer adapter, TCRs were subjected to roughly 20 PCR cycles of amplification. From the reads, TCRdb called clonotypes with MiXCR, one entry per CDR3 protein. The table includes about 89,000 distinct CDR3 sequences, under 10% detected once. The sample's time point: before trial treatment. Specimen: PBMCs, collected before treatment. These receptors all come from a male donor with prostate cancer.

This clonotype showed up many times. The chain links TRBV18 to TRBJ2-2; 9 nucleotides align to TRBD2. CDR1 is KGHSH and CDR2 is LQKENI in the germline V gene. The junction had 13 bases not matched to a gene; V was cut back by 5 bases and J by 6 bases. The CDR3 consists of 17 residues. The CDR3 spells CASSTTGGLAVSGELFF. CDR3 DNA: TGTGCCAGCTCAACTACCGGGGGACTAGCAGTTTCCGGGGAGCTGTTTTTT.

Ten or more counts support this clonotype. The chain recombines TRBV7-3 with TRBJ1-2, with 7 bases matching TRBD1. The CDR3 runs to 15 residues. The V and J ends lost 4 bases and 6 bases, in that order; junction bases with no gene match: 11. The V gene's germline CDR1 is SGHTA and CDR2 FQGTGA. CDR3 loop: CASSSDRDRKDGYTF. The CDR3 DNA sequence: TGTGCCAGCAGCTCCGACCGGGACAGAAAGGATGGCTACACCTTC. Variable domain in full (rest from reference TRBV7-3 and TRBJ1-2): GAGVSQTPSNKVTEKGKYVELRCDPISGHTALYWYRQSLGQGPEFLIYFQGTGAADDSGLPNDRFFAVRPEGSVSTLKIQRTERGDSAVYLCASSSDRDRKDGYTFGSGTRLTVV.

This clonotype appeared many times. The V gene is TRBV2, the J gene TRBJ2-2; TRBD2 aligns across 8 bases. This CDR3 has 15 amino acids. J was trimmed by 2 bases and V by 7 bases; bases with no gene match: 6. Germline V CDR1 and CDR2: SNHLY, FYNNEI. This CDR3 is CASTWSGSNTGELFF. The CDR3 DNA follows: TGTGCCAGCACCTGGAGCGGGAGTAACACCGGGGAGCTGTTTTTT.

This clonotype was recorded at least ten times. The rearrangement links TRBV7-2 to TRBJ2-1; D possibly corresponds to TRBD1 (5 bases). The CDR3 runs 15 residues. CDR1 is SGHTA and CDR2 is FQGNSA in the germline V gene. Trimming removed 2 bases at V and 0 bases at J, with 8 bases between. CDR3 residues: CASSLSRDSYNEQFF. CDR3 coding DNA: TGTGCCAGCAGCTTAAGCAGGGACTCCTACAATGAGCAGTTCTTC.

This clonotype was detected many times. J is TRBJ1-1 and V is TRBV6-2 or TRBV6-3; maybe TRBD1 (6 bases). Trimming took 6 bases from V and 10 from J, leaving 15 bases between them. Germline V lookup: CDR1 MNHEY, CDR2 SVGEGT. The CDR3 totals 12 residues. CDR3 residues: CASSEQGRRAFF. The CDR3 nucleotides are TGTGCCAGCAGCGAACAGGGCCGGAGAGCTTTCTTT.

This clonotype has a count of ten or more. The chain has TRBV4-2 and TRBJ2-7; perhaps TRBD2 as D (6 bases). The CDR3 is made up of 15 amino acids. Germline assignment: CDR1 LGHNA and CDR2 YNFKEQ. Between the trimmed V and J ends, which lost 1 base and 0 bases, there was a span of 10 bases. CDR3 nucleotide sequence: TGTGCCAGCAGCCAAGGACTAGGGAGCTCCTACGAGCAGTACTTC. Encoded protein: CASSQGLGSSYEQYF.

V usage is TRBV20-1 and J usage is TRBJ2-3; D uncertain. Germline V gene data show CDR1 as DFQATT and CDR2 as SNEGSKA (reference sequence). Trimming pared 3 bases from V and 1 base from J, leaving 11 bases between. The length of the CDR3 is 14 residues. CDR3 sequence (DNA): TGCAGTGCTAGTCGCTCGGTCGGCACAGATACGCAGTATTTT. It is translated as CSASRSVGTDTQYF.

This clonotype was observed at least ten times. This sequence joins TRBV7-3 and TRBJ2-2; possibly TRBD2 for D (6 bases). The ends were cut back, 2 bases at V and 0 bases at J, with 13 bases in the middle. The CDR3 spans 17 residues. Germline CDR1 SGHTA, CDR2 FQGTGA. In DNA form, the CDR3 reads TGTGCCAGCAGCTTAGAGGCGGCGGGATCGAACACCGGGGAGCTGTTTTTT. Residues: CASSLEAAGSNTGELFF.

The chain carries TRBV12-3 or TRBV12-4 and TRBJ2-3, with D perhaps being TRBD1 or TRBD2 (5 bases each). This CDR3 comprises 15 residues. V lost 7 bases to trimming and J lost 2 bases, with 16 bases between them. The CDR3 is CASNRGPIFTDTQYF. CDR3 bases: TGTGCCAGCAACCGGGGCCCGATATTCACAGATACGCAGTATTTT.

This clonotype came up many times. This rearrangement joins TRBV2 to TRBJ2-3; tentatively, D is TRBD2 (6 bases). V shed 6 bases and J shed 6 bases, with 22 bases lying between them. Germline loops: CDR1 SNHLY, CDR2 FYNNEI. The CDR3 runs 16 residues. The CDR3 loop reads CASSPQRVGLIDTQYF. CDR3 DNA: TGTGCCAGCAGCCCCCAGCGGGTGGGGTTGATCGATACGCAGTATTTT.

This clonotype was recorded at least ten times. The gene calls are TRBV28 and TRBJ2-7, with 7 bases identical to TRBD1. From germline, CDR1 is MDHEN and CDR2 SYDVKM. Unmatched junction bases numbered 6, after V lost 7 bases and J lost 6 bases. The CDR3 spans 12 residues. In DNA form, the CDR3 reads TGTGCCAGCACCGACAGGGTAGGCGAGCAGTACTTC. Amino acids: CASTDRVGEQYF.

This clonotype showed up many times. This chain joins TRBV28 and TRBJ2-3, with D unresolved. CDR1 and CDR2 from the germline V gene are MDHEN and SYDVKM. The CDR3 is 12 amino acids. V was clipped by 1 base and J by 9 bases, with 8 bases between them. The CDR3 region has the DNA TGTGCCAGCAGTTTATCGGTCTCCACGCAGTATTTT. As protein: CASSLSVSTQYF.

Only a few counts were recorded for this clonotype. One end of the junction does not line up with germline, which may come from a read error. V is TRBV5-6 and J is TRBJ2-1, with TRBD1 as a possible D gene (6 bases). CDR1 is SGHDT, CDR2 YYEEEE, per germline. The CDR3 loop spans 11 amino acids. The chain's CDR3 is CASSGTGNRIF. The CDR3 DNA follows: TGTGCCAGCAGCGGTACAGGGAATAGGATCTTC. Filled out from reference TRBV5-6 and TRBJ2-1, the complete variable domain reads DAGVTQSPTHLIKTRGQQVTLRCSPKSGHDTVSWYQQALGQGPQFIFQYYEEEERQRGNFPDRFSGHQFPNYSSELNVNALLLGDSALYLCASSGTGNRIFGPGTRLTVL.

The sample holds many counts of this clonotype. V usage is TRBV7-3 and J usage is TRBJ2-2, with no clear D. There are 13 residues in the CDR3. Germline V gene lookup returns CDR1 SGHTA and CDR2 FQGTGA. Trimming took 8 bases from V and 2 from J, leaving 9 bases between them. CDR3 bases: TGTGCCAGCCGGGCGGATAACACCGGGGAGCTGTTTTTT. Residues: CASRADNTGELFF.

This clonotype was detected only a few times. The rearrangement uses TRBV5-6 and TRBJ2-1; TRBD1 matches 9 bases. Losses at the gene ends were 4 bases for V and 0 bases for J; bases not matched to a gene: 8. CDR3 size: 17 residues. The germline gives CDR1 SGHDT, CDR2 YYEEEE. The CDR3 sequence: CASSPRGTGFSYNEQFF. The CDR3, as DNA: TGTGCCAGCAGCCCCCGAGGGACAGGGTTCTCCTACAATGAGCAGTTCTTC.

This clonotype showed up many times. This sequence joins TRBV7-2 and TRBJ1-1; TRBD1 matches at 9 bases. V gave up 4 bases and J gave up 5 bases; unmatched junction bases: 2. The germline CDR1 and CDR2 sequences are SGHTA and FQGNSA. This CDR3 spans 13 amino acids. This chain's CDR3 is CASSWTGDTEAFF. CDR3 coding DNA: TGTGCCAGCAGCTGGACAGGGGATACTGAAGCTTTCTTT.

This clonotype was counted at least ten times. The genes are TRBV30 and TRBJ1-5, with 7 positions matching TRBD1. The junction had 3 bases not matched to a gene; V was cut back by 1 base and J by 3 bases. This CDR3 comprises 14 residues. Germline V gene sequence: CDR1 GTSNPN, CDR2 SVGIG (reference sequence). The CDR3 loop reads CAWSETGNNQPQHF. The CDR3, as DNA: TGTGCCTGGAGTGAGACAGGGAACAATCAGCCCCAGCATTTT.

This clonotype was picked up many times. The V call is TRBV28, the J call TRBJ2-3, with unresolved D. The V gene's germline CDR1 is MDHEN and CDR2 SYDVKM. V was shortened by 2 bases and J by 5 bases, with 5 bases between the two germline ends. This CDR3 has 12 residues. The CDR3, as DNA: TGTGCCAGCAGTTTACGGATAGATACGCAGTATTTT. It specifies CASSLRIDTQYF.

Many counts were recorded for this clonotype. J is TRBJ2-2 and V is TRBV19, with TRBD1 matching 8 bases. Germline assignment: CDR1 LNHDA and CDR2 SQIVND (reference sequence). The length of the CDR3 is 15 residues. Trimming cost V 5 bases and J 6 bases; bases outside gene matches: 8. Here the CDR3 reads CASSRQGSGPGELFF. The DNA of the CDR3 is TGTGCCAGTAGTCGACAGGGGTCTGGACCCGGGGAGCTGTTTTTT. Full variable domain (remainder filled in from reference TRBV19 and TRBJ2-2): DGGITQSPKYLFRKEGQNVTLSCEQNLNHDAMYWYRQDPGQGLRLIYYSQIVNDFQKGDIAEGYSVSREKKESFPLTVTSAQKNPTAFYLCASSRQGSGPGELFFGEGSRLTVL.

This clonotype appeared many times. The DNA for the CDR3 is TGTGCCAGCAGCTTTCTAGCGGGAAGCTCCTACAATGAGCAGTTCTTC. It codes for CASSFLAGSSYNEQFF. The V gene is TRBV7-3, the J gene TRBJ2-1; TRBD2 matches 9 bases. The junction had 3 bases not matched to a gene; V was cut back by 3 bases and J by 0 bases. CDR3 size: 16 residues. The V gene's germline CDR1 is SGHTA and CDR2 FQGTGA.

This clonotype was observed at least ten times. This rearrangement joins TRBV2 to TRBJ2-1, with 8 bases identical to TRBD2. V lost 8 bases and J lost 10; bases outside the gene matches: 13. CDR3 length: 14 residues. Germline V gene data show CDR1 as SNHLY and CDR2 as FYNNEI. The CDR3 DNA reads as TGTGCCAGCGGTGCTGGACTAGCTGACGCCGAGCAGTTCTTC. Translation gives CASGAGLADAEQFF.

This clonotype was found many times. The chain combines TRBV18 with TRBJ2-7; D might be TRBD2 (6 bases). This CDR3 has 15 residues. V dropped 4 bases and J dropped 4 bases, with 17 bases sitting between them. Germline-derived CDR1 and CDR2 are KGHSH and LQKENI. The CDR3 nucleotides read TGTGCCAGCTCACTAGCAATCGGGACTTTATACGAGCAGTACTTC. Translated: CASSLAIGTLYEQYF. Supplemented by reference TRBV18 and TRBJ2-7, the full variable domain reads NAGVMQNPRHLVRRRGQEARLRCSPMKGHSHVYWYRQLPEEGLKFMVYLQKENIIDESGMPKERFSAEFPKEGPSILRIQQVVRGDSAAYFCASSLAIGTLYEQYFGPGTRLTVT.

The table lists this clonotype with many counts. The chain links TRBV7-9 to TRBJ2-1, with 10 nucleotides matching TRBD1. CDR1 SEHNR and CDR2 FQNEAQ come from the germline V gene (reference sequence). Trimming took 2 bases from V and 3 from J; bases not matched to a gene: 10. The CDR3 has 18 residues. The CDR3 DNA is TGTGCCAGCAGCTTAACCGGACAGGGGGGAGGTCACTACAATGAGCAGTTCTTC. Amino acid sequence: CASSLTGQGGGHYNEQFF.

In its sample, this clonotype was seen many times. The chain combines TRBV20-1 with TRBJ2-1, with 7 bases lining up with TRBD2. The germline V gene has CDR1 DFQATT and CDR2 SNEGSKA (reference sequence). The CDR3 is 13 amino acids. J lost 10 bases, V lost 1 base, and 7 bases had no gene match. The DNA of the CDR3 is TGCAGTGCTAGAGGGGACTACGCCCAAGAGCAGTTCTTC. Translation gives CSARGDYAQEQFF.

In this sample, this clonotype turned up many times. This chain's CDR3 is CASNRSRGSSTEAFF. The CDR3 DNA reads TGTGCCAGCAACAGGAGTCGGGGTTCGAGCACTGAAGCTTTCTTT. The genes are TRBV28 and TRBJ1-1; possible D gene TRBD1, 5 bases. V was trimmed by 7 bases and J by 4 bases, leaving 19 bases between them. The CDR3 is 15 residues long. Germline CDR1 MDHEN, CDR2 SYDVKM.

The rearrangement joins TRBV7-9 to TRBJ2-1; no clear D gene. The CDR3 length is 11 residues. The ends were cut back, 5 bases at V and 14 bases at J, with 13 bases in the middle. Germline V gives CDR1 SEHNR, CDR2 FQNEAQ (reference sequence). CDR3 sequence reads: CASSPLFDEFF. CDR3 coding DNA: TGTGCCAGCAGCCCCCTGTTTGACGAGTTCTTC. Looking up the rest from reference TRBV7-9 and TRBJ2-1 gives the full variable domain: DTGVSQNPRHKITKRGQNVTFRCDPISEHNRLYWYRQTLGQGPEFLTYFQNEAQLEKSRLLSDRFSAERPKGSFSTLEIQRTEQGDSAMYLCASSPLFDEFFGPGTRLTVL.

To note about this clonotype: A much more abundant neighbour one base away suggests this may be a read error. CDR3 loop: CASSPTLGQGAWQYF. CDR3 sequence (DNA): TGTGCCAGCTCACCAACTCTGGGACAGGGGGCTTGGCAGTACTTC. The gene calls are TRBV18 and TRBJ2-7; 12 bases match TRBD1. CDR1 and CDR2 from the germline V gene are KGHSH and LQKENI. The ends lost 2 bases at V and 9 bases at J; junction bases unmatched: 8. The CDR3 totals 15 residues.

The V and J genes are TRBV5-4 and TRBJ2-2; TRBD2 might be the D (6 bases). Trimming pared 3 bases from V and 7 bases from J, leaving 13 bases between. The CDR3 is made up of 14 amino acids. Germline V gene sequence: CDR1 SGHNT, CDR2 YYREEE (reference sequence). This chain's CDR3 is CASSSDSGVGELFF. CDR3 in DNA: TGTGCCAGCAGCTCGGATAGCGGAGTCGGGGAGCTGTTTTTT.

V usage is TRBV21-1 and J usage is TRBJ2-3; TRBD1, as called in the table, went unchecked against the DNA. TRBV21-1 is reported as a pseudogene. The CDR3 is made up of 19 amino acids. The CDR3 protein is CASSPGPLLLRVGTDTQYF. The CDR3, as DNA: TGTGCCAGCAGCCCCGGGCCGCTCTTACTGAGAGTGGGCACAGATACGCAGTATTTT.

Ten or more counts support this clonotype. The chain recombines TRBV12-3 or TRBV12-4 with TRBJ2-5, with D perhaps assigned TRBD1 or TRBD2 (6 bases each). The CDR3 sequence is 15 residues long. The V and J ends lost 2 bases and 0 bases respectively, with 10 bases between them. Here the CDR3 reads CASSLYGGYQETQYF. CDR3 nucleotides: TGTGCCAGCAGTTTATACGGGGGCTACCAAGAGACCCAGTACTTC.

The table lists this clonotype with many counts. V gene TRBV28 combines with J gene TRBJ2-7; D remains ambiguous. There are 14 residues in the CDR3. Germline V gene data show CDR1 as MDHEN and CDR2 as SYDVKM. V was trimmed by 2 bases and J by 4 bases, leaving 12 bases between them. The CDR3 DNA reads TGTGCCAGCAGTTTAGGGCCGTGGGTTTACGAGCAGTACTTC. Translated, it gives CASSLGPWVYEQYF.

This clonotype has a count of ten or more. This chain uses TRBV18 with TRBJ1-1; 8 bases fit TRBD1. Germline-derived CDR1 and CDR2 are KGHSH and LQKENI. This CDR3 region has 15 residues. V shed 4 bases and J 4 bases; nucleotides not matched to a gene: 8. The CDR3 bases are TGTGCCAGCTCACAATTGACAGGGGAGCTCACTGAAGCTTTCTTT. Residues: CASSQLTGELTEAFF. Full variable domain (missing parts from reference TRBV18 and TRBJ1-1): NAGVMQNPRHLVRRRGQEARLRCSPMKGHSHVYWYRQLPEEGLKFMVYLQKENIIDESGMPKERFSAEFPKEGPSILRIQQVVRGDSAAYFCASSQLTGELTEAFFGQGTRLTVV.